The clone carrying this TCR beta chain occurred a few times. Its antigen is unidentified. Sequencing used immunoSEQ multiplex PCR; TCRdb keeps in-frame clones, though not all of them. The sample holds several thousand clones; less than 25% are singletons and the top ten take roughly 3.9%. Described treatment: randomized to nivolumab then ipilimumab (arm A) or the reverse (arm B). The data were taken from a study of sequential checkpoint blockade in melanoma. Study summary: Maintenance nivolumab came after either treatment sequence. TCRbeta immunosequencing was performed on DNA from roughly 99 pretreatment melanoma tumor samples. Matched biopsies came pretreatment and at week 13 for approximately 21 patients. Regarding the study as a whole: PD-L1 staining and CD8+ counts, not mutational load, tracked tumor T-cell clonality.

Trimming took off 3 bases at V and 3 bases at J, with 10 bases between the two ends. Germline assignment: CDR1 SGHRS and CDR2 YFSETQ. The CDR3 sequence is 14 residues long. Sequencing was performed on tumor tissue (inferred from file names), taken from a patient given nivolumab and ipilimumab in sequence. The chain joins TRBV5-1 to TRBJ1-3; D ambiguous. The origin of this receptor is a human donor with melanoma. CDR3 region: CASSWGFGGNTIYF. The DNA for the CDR3 is TGCGCCAGCAGCTGGGGATTCGGTGGAAACACCATATATTTT.